The 20 T cell receptor beta chains below come from one sample, sequenced in a study of CD8+CD57+ T cells in acquired aplastic anemia. In patients chosen for sequencing, flow cytometry had shown CD8+CD57+ cell expansion. The study profiled TCR beta VDJ and CDR3 using genomic DNA as template. MiXCR was run by TCRdb on the reads, yielding one entry per CDR3 protein. The table lists 150,000 to 170,000 distinct CDR3 sequences, approximately 52% of them singletons. The material sequenced was sorted CD4+, CD8+, or CD8+CD57+ T cells (not recorded which) from PBMCs. Receptors were obtained from a human donor with aplastic anemia.

The rearrangement links TRBV15 to TRBJ1-5; the D gene is possibly TRBD1 (6 bases). The length of the CDR3 is 15 residues. Germline V CDR1 and CDR2: LNHNV, YYDKDF (reference sequence). Trimming took off 0 bases at V and 7 bases at J, with 13 bases between the two ends. CDR3 amino acids: CATSRDLGGWQPQHF. The CDR3 DNA is TGTGCCACCAGCAGAGATCTGGGGGGCTGGCAGCCCCAGCATTTT.

The chain recombines TRBV15 with TRBJ2-5, with a tentative D call TRBD2 (5 bases). The V end was cut by 8 bases, the J end by 5 bases, with 9 bases between. Looked up from germline, CDR1 is LNHNV and CDR2 is YYDKDF (reference sequence). This CDR3 is 11 amino acids long. The CDR3 loop reads CATEGYETQYF. In nucleotides, the CDR3 is TGTGCCACCGAGGGATATGAGACCCAGTACTTC.

This rearrangement joins TRBV4-3 to TRBJ2-7; D gene ambiguous. Trimming left V 1 base short and J 7 bases short, with 11 bases between. Germline CDR1 LGHNA, CDR2 YSLEER. This CDR3 comprises 13 residues. The CDR3 sequence is CASSQGPSLEQYF. The CDR3 region has the DNA TGCGCCAGCAGCCAAGGTCCCTCCCTGGAGCAGTACTTC.

The chain links TRBV19 to TRBJ1-4; 7 bases line up with TRBD1. The CDR3 loop spans 15 amino acids. Germline CDR1 LNHDA, CDR2 SQIVND (reference sequence). The V segment lost 7 bases and the J segment 8 bases; nucleotides outside the gene matches: 13. In nucleotides, the CDR3 is TGTGCCAGTAACGGGGAAGGGGGCGCATCCGAAAAACTGTTTTTT. This encodes CASNGEGGASEKLFF.

The table lists this clonotype with many counts. V and J are TRBV29-1 and TRBJ1-2, with 7 bases aligning to TRBD1. Germline V gene lookup returns CDR1 SQVTM and CDR2 ANQGSEA. This CDR3 spans 14 amino acids. V lost 4 bases and J lost 5; bases outside the gene matches: 10. This CDR3 reads CSVVNGQAEYGYTF. CDR3 DNA sequence: TGCAGCGTTGTGAACGGACAGGCAGAATATGGCTACACCTTC.

Many counts were recorded for this clonotype. This chain joins TRBV11-2 and TRBJ1-1; 11 bases fit TRBD1. Germline V CDR1 and CDR2: SGHAT, FQNNGV. Trimming at V came to 4 bases and at J to 3 bases, leaving 16 bases not matched to a gene. The CDR3 runs 19 residues. The DNA for the CDR3 is TGTGCCAGCAGCTGGACGCCCGTGGACAGGGGGCGGAGGGACACTGAAGCTTTCTTT. It translates to CASSWTPVDRGRRDTEAFF.

V is TRBV15 and J is TRBJ2-5, with 9 bases aligning to TRBD1. Per the germline V gene, CDR1 is LNHNV and CDR2 is YYDKDF (reference sequence). This CDR3 contains 15 residues. Trimming removed 0 bases from V and 9 bases from J; junction bases left unmatched: 8. CDR3 residues: CATSRETGGVEAQYF. As DNA, the CDR3 is TGTGCCACCAGCAGAGAAACAGGGGGCGTGGAGGCCCAGTACTTC.

The V call is TRBV30, the J call TRBJ2-3, with a weak D call TRBD2 (6 bases). The germline V gene encodes CDR1 GTSNPN and CDR2 SVGIG (reference sequence). V was shortened by 5 bases and J by 2 bases, with 11 bases between the two germline ends. The CDR3 consists of 13 residues. Here the CDR3 reads CAWSAGPTDTQYF. The CDR3 DNA reads as TGTGCCTGGTCGGCGGGACCCACAGATACGCAGTATTTT.

Here the CDR3 DNA reads TGCAGTGCTAGTTCCACCACGACTACCCTCAACCCAGATACGCAGTATTTT. It encodes CSASSTTTTLNPDTQYF. The V and J genes are TRBV20-1 and TRBJ2-3; D perhaps matches TRBD2 (5 bases). The CDR3 length is 17 residues. With 3 bases removed from V and 4 bases from J, the gap between germline ends came to 23 bases. CDR1 and CDR2 from the germline V gene are DFQATT and SNEGSKA (reference sequence).

With respect to this clonotype: This clone may be a read error of a much larger clone one base away. The gene calls are TRBV10-3 and TRBJ2-1; tentatively, D is TRBD1 or TRBD2 (5 bases each). Germline lookup yields CDR1 ENHRY and CDR2 SYGVKD. The CDR3 runs to 14 residues. Trimming removed 11 bases from V and 6 bases from J, with 20 bases in between. Here the CDR3 DNA reads TGTGCCGGCACCACGGGGACCTTGGGCAATGAGCAGTTCTTC. Translated, it gives CAGTTGTLGNEQFF.

This clonotype was observed at least ten times. The chain couples TRBV25-1 to TRBJ2-3; 9 nucleotides match TRBD1. The CDR3 is 14 amino acids. Germline trimming cut 6 bases from V and 3 bases from J; bases unmatched to any gene: 4. Germline CDR1 is MGHDK and CDR2 is SYGVNS. DNA for the CDR3: TGTGCCAGCAGGGGACAGGGAAAGACAGATACGCAGTATTTT. Protein: CASRGQGKTDTQYF.

Many counts were recorded for this clonotype. CDR3 sequence (DNA): TGTGCCAGCAGCTTGAATGGGTCTCCGGGAGATACGCAGTATTTT. This gives the protein CASSLNGSPGDTQYF. The chain carries TRBV5-5 and TRBJ2-3; D remains unclear. V was clipped by 1 base and J by 5 bases, with 14 bases between them. The CDR3 sequence is 15 residues long. Germline assignment: CDR1 SGHKS and CDR2 YYEKEE (reference sequence).

This clonotype has ten or more counts. The J gene is TRBJ2-7, the V gene TRBV3-1; 8 bases fit TRBD1. Trimming at V came to 0 bases and at J to 1 base, leaving 2 bases not matched to a gene. Germline V CDR1 and CDR2: LGHDT, YNNKEL (reference sequence). This CDR3 is built from 15 residues. CDR3 in DNA: TGTGCCAGCAGCCAAGAGTGGACAGGGTCCTACGAGCAGTACTTC. Amino acids: CASSQEWTGSYEQYF.

This clonotype occurred many times. V is TRBV7-9 and J is TRBJ2-7; D tentatively fits TRBD1 or TRBD2 (6 bases each). Looked up from germline, CDR1 is SEHNR and CDR2 is FQNEAQ (reference sequence). The CDR3 is 14 residues long. V was cut by 5 bases and J by 4 bases, with 15 bases left in between. CDR3 amino acids: CASSLGWGAYEQYF. The CDR3 nucleotides are TGTGCCAGCAGCCTAGGGTGGGGGGCTTACGAGCAGTACTTC.

This chain uses TRBV2 with TRBJ2-7; D perhaps matches TRBD2 (5 bases). CDR1 and CDR2 from the germline V gene are SNHLY and FYNNEI. V gave up 3 bases and J gave up 1 base, with 13 bases separating them. This CDR3 has 15 amino acids. CDR3 sequence: CASSDGVVPSYEQYF. CDR3 DNA: TGTGCCAGCAGTGACGGGGTGGTTCCGTCCTACGAGCAGTACTTC.

The rearrangement links TRBV2 to TRBJ1-6, with D perhaps TRBD1 (6 bases). Germline V lookup: CDR1 SNHLY, CDR2 FYNNEI. The length of the CDR3 is 15 residues. Trimming removed 6 bases at V and 7 bases at J, with 16 bases between. CDR3 bases: TGTGCCAGCAGGGGGGGCAGTGTCGCAAATTCACCCCTCCACTTT. The encoded protein is CASRGGSVANSPLHF.

This clonotype was detected ten times or more. The chain carries TRBV4-1 and TRBJ2-7; no definite D call. CDR1 MGHRA and CDR2 YSYEKL come from the germline V gene. This CDR3 contains 14 residues. With 3 bases removed from V and 4 bases from J, the gap between germline ends came to 13 bases. The CDR3 DNA sequence: TGCGCCAGCAGCCAGGGGTCCATTGGGTACGAGCAGTACTTC. Translating gives CASSQGSIGYEQYF.

The genes are TRBV2 and TRBJ2-5; tentatively, D is TRBD2 (5 bases). V lost 6 bases and J lost 0, with 11 bases in between. The CDR3 runs to 14 residues. Germline CDR1 SNHLY, CDR2 FYNNEI. The CDR3 spells CASSFRGYQETQYF. CDR3 nucleotides: TGTGCCAGCAGCTTCCGGGGATACCAAGAGACCCAGTACTTC.

This clonotype was counted a single time. The CDR3 region has the DNA TGCGCCAGCAGGACGACAAAGGCGGGCGGGGAGCTGTTTTTT. It specifies CASRTTKAGGELFF. The rearrangement joins TRBV10-1 to TRBJ2-2; TRBD2 is a possible D gene (5 bases). Germline V gives CDR1 WNHNN, CDR2 SYGVQD (reference sequence). The CDR3 is made up of 14 amino acids. The V and J ends lost 6 bases and 7 bases respectively, with 15 bases between them.

The table lists this clonotype with a count of one. The genes are TRBV7-9 and TRBJ1-2; D might be TRBD1 (6 bases). This CDR3 spans 14 amino acids. Trimming took 6 bases from V and 6 from J, leaving 17 bases between them. Germline-derived CDR1 and CDR2 are SEHNR and FQNEAQ (reference sequence). Written as DNA, the CDR3 is TGTGCCAGCAGGGTCGCCGGAGGGGGGAATGGCTACACCTTC. This sequence encodes CASRVAGGGNGYTF.